Listed below are T cell receptor beta chains from one sample, sequenced in a study of blood T cell repertoires in COVID-19. Using immunoSEQ multiplex PCR, the repertoire was profiled, and TCRdb retains in-frame clones only, with some absent. The sample consists of more than 75,000 clones, 70% to 90% of them appearing once. Sequencing was done on a sample of peripheral blood. The receptors shown here come from a man aged 80 or over with active or convalescent COVID-19. CDR3s include the opening cysteine and the closing phenylalanine or tryptophan. Each record gives: V gene, J gene, CDR3 length, D gene, clone size, CDR3 protein, CDR3 DNA. D genes are given only for firm matches. Only part of the rows carry a size: once, few, many, or a class if the clone is expanded.

TRBV12-5,TRBJ1-6,15,NA,NA,CASGFPTGLNSPLHF,TGTGCTAGTGGTTTTCCTACAGGGCTGAATTCACCCCTCCACTTT
TRBV7-3,TRBJ2-3,13,NA,NA,CASSLRGSDTQYF,TGTGCCAGCAGCTTGCGGGGCTCAGATACGCAGTATTTT
TRBV9,TRBJ1-2,14,NA,NA,CASSPLGTLYGYTF,TGTGCCAGCAGCCCTCTAGGTACCCTCTATGGCTACACCTTC
TRBV19,TRBJ2-5,15,TRBD2,once,CASSRGLAGTETQYF,TGTGCCAGTAGTCGCGGACTAGCGGGAACAGAGACCCAGTACTTC
TRBV4-3,TRBJ2-6,19,TRBD1,NA,CASSQERTGAFSGANVLTF,TGCGCCAGCAGCCAGGAGAGGACAGGTGCTTTCTCTGGGGCCAACGTCCTGACTTTC
TRBV7-2,TRBJ1-5,13,NA,once,CASSSDERRPQHF,TGTGCCAGCAGCTCCGATGAGAGGCGGCCCCAGCATTTT
TRBV27,TRBJ2-2,16,NA,NA,CASSLGAAVVTGELFF,TGTGCCAGCAGTTTAGGAGCGGCAGTTGTCACCGGGGAGCTGTTTTTT
TRBV28,TRBJ2-2,14,TRBD2,NA,CAIQGTRNTGELFF,TGTGCCATCCAAGGGACTAGAAACACCGGGGAGCTGTTTTTT
TRBV27,TRBJ1-1,14,NA,NA,CASSLGGSGTEAFF,TGTGCCAGCAGTTTAGGGGGGTCGGGCACTGAAGCTTTCTTT
TRBV10-3,TRBJ2-3,12,TRBD2,NA,CATRIAGDTQYF,TGTGCCACCCGAATAGCGGGGGATACGCAGTATTTT
TRBV19,TRBJ1-1,15,NA,NA,CASSIGSIKRTEAFF,TGTGCCAGTAGTATAGGATCGATCAAACGGACTGAAGCTTTCTTT
TRBV2,TRBJ2-1,13,TRBD2,NA,CASTAGEFNEQFF,TGTGCCAGCACCGCGGGGGAGTTCAATGAGCAGTTCTTC
TRBV3-1/TRBV3-2,TRBJ2-1,15,NA,NA,CASSQARDIDNEQFF,TGTGCCAGCAGCCAAGCCCGGGACATCGACAATGAGCAGTTCTTC
TRBV4-3,TRBJ1-2,13,NA,once,CASSLSRDYGYTF,TGCGCCAGCAGCCTGAGTCGGGATTATGGCTACACCTTC
TRBV7-9,TRBJ1-2,13,TRBD1,NA,CASSPGQNYGYTF,TGTGCCAGCAGCCCGGGACAGAACTATGGCTACACCTTC
TRBV7-2,TRBJ1-1,15,NA,NA,CASSSGRGSNTEAFF,TGTGCCAGCAGCTCCGGAAGGGGTTCGAACACTGAAGCTTTCTTT
TRBV30,TRBJ2-7,13,NA,once,CAWSGGRSYEQYF,TGTGCCTGGAGTGGGGGGCGTTCCTACGAGCAGTACTTC
TRBV20-1,TRBJ1-5,14,NA,few,CSASIGGGNQPQHF,TGCAGTGCTAGTATAGGGGGGGGCAATCAGCCCCAGCATTTT
TRBV21-1,TRBJ1-1,12,NA,NA,CASGQRNTEAFF,TGTGCCAGCGGGCAGAGAAACACTGAAGCTTTCTTT
TRBV2,TRBJ1-1,15,NA,few,CASSARGRTNTEAFF,TGTGCCAGCAGTGCCCGTGGCAGAACGAACACTGAAGCTTTCTTT
TRBV6-6,TRBJ2-1,15,NA,NA,CASRIAGALYNEQFF,TGTGCCAGCAGAATAGCAGGGGCTCTTTACAATGAGCAGTTCTTC
TRBV29-1,TRBJ2-1,12,TRBD2,NA,CSTGGAVNEQFF,TGCAGCACCGGGGGGGCCGTCAATGAGCAGTTCTTC
TRBV2,TRBJ2-5,17,NA,NA,CASSNHLWAGAEETQYF,TGTGCCAGCAGTAATCATCTCTGGGCAGGGGCCGAAGAGACCCAGTACTTC
TRBV7-8,TRBJ2-3,15,TRBD1,NA,CASSSGQGASDTQYF,TGTGCCAGCAGCTCGGGACAGGGGGCTTCAGATACGCAGTATTTT
TRBV3-1/TRBV3-2,TRBJ2-7,15,TRBD2,NA,CASNLLAASSYEQYF,TGTGCCAGCAACCTACTAGCGGCGAGCTCCTACGAGCAGTACTTC
TRBV28,TRBJ1-2,12,NA,NA,CASSNIDYGYTF,TGTGCCAGTTCAAATATAGACTATGGCTACACCTTC
TRBV7-9,TRBJ1-1,13,TRBD1,once,CASSLIDRGRAFF,TGTGCCAGCAGCTTAATTGACAGGGGGCGAGCTTTCTTT
TRBV7-9,TRBJ2-3,17,TRBD2,once,CASNKLTGGRSTDTQYF,TGTGCCAGCAACAAACTAACAGGCGGGAGGTCCACAGATACGCAGTATTTT
TRBV6-2/TRBV6-3,TRBJ2-1,16,TRBD2,NA,CASSYWTSGRANEQFF,TGTGCCAGCAGTTACTGGACTAGCGGGAGGGCCAATGAGCAGTTCTTC
TRBV28,TRBJ1-2,13,TRBD1,few,CASTLGQGDGYTF,TGTGCCAGCACCCTAGGACAGGGAGATGGCTACACCTTC
TRBV7-9,TRBJ2-7,17,TRBD2,once,CASSRPLGTSGKYEQYF,TGTGCCAGCAGCCGGCCTTTAGGGACTAGCGGAAAATACGAGCAGTACTTC
TRBV29-1,TRBJ2-1,15,NA,NA,CSVEWRQLNNNEQFF,TGCAGCGTTGAATGGCGGCAGTTAAACAACAATGAGCAGTTCTTC